These 18 T cell receptor beta chains share one sample of origin, sequenced in a study of T-cell memory formation after mild COVID-19. TCRdb recomputed calls from the 5' RACE reads with MiXCR, one row per CDR3 protein. The sample shows about 560,000 distinct CDR3 sequences, roughly 17% of them seen only once. Sequenced: PBMCs or a T cell subset sorted from them (not recorded which). The receptors stem from an adult woman who had mild COVID-19 (a few samples of this study predate the infection). Cell type and time point are not known.

In this sample, this clonotype turned up a few times. This chain connects TRBV7-9 to TRBJ2-1; 7 nucleotides agree with TRBD2. The V gene end was trimmed by 1 base and the J gene end by 5 bases; junction bases not matched to a gene: 2. Germline V lookup: CDR1 SEHNR, CDR2 FQNEAQ (reference sequence). This CDR3 spans 14 amino acids. The CDR3 reads CASSLVAGDNEQFF. The CDR3 bases are TGTGCCAGCAGCTTAGTGGCGGGAGACAATGAGCAGTTCTTC.

In its sample, this clonotype was seen many times. The chain recombines TRBV7-2 with TRBJ1-5, with 10 nucleotides matching TRBD1. The CDR3 runs 13 residues. Germline assignment: CDR1 SGHTA and CDR2 FQGNSA. V trimming: 10 bases; J trimming: 7 bases; junction bases outside the gene matches: 7. CDR3 amino acids: CAIQGQGTQPQHF. DNA for the CDR3: TGTGCCATCCAGGGACAGGGGACCCAGCCCCAGCATTTT.

This clonotype was detected only a few times. The genes are TRBV2 and TRBJ1-2; TRBD1 might be the D (6 bases). Trimming took off 11 bases at V and 1 base at J, with 17 bases between the two ends. CDR1 and CDR2 from the germline V gene are SNHLY and FYNNEI. The CDR3 covers 14 residues. Here the CDR3 DNA reads TGTGCCTGGGCACAGGGAAAGGATAACTATGGCTACACCTTC. It yields the protein CAWAQGKDNYGYTF.

This clonotype was found once. The V gene is TRBV20-1, the J gene TRBJ2-7; a weak D match, TRBD1 (6 bases). The ends were cut back, 0 bases at V and 0 bases at J, with 12 bases in the middle. CDR3 size: 15 residues. CDR1 and CDR2 (germline): DFQATT, SNEGSKA (reference sequence). CDR3 sequence (DNA): TGCAGTGCTAGAGATTTTAAGGACAGCTCCTACGAGCAGTACTTC. Translated: CSARDFKDSSYEQYF.

The chain links TRBV29-1 to TRBJ1-2; D call uncertain. The CDR3 has 13 residues. Deletions cut 0 bases from V and 4 bases from J, with 9 bases between. Looked up from germline, CDR1 is SQVTM and CDR2 is ANQGSEA. The DNA for the CDR3 is TGCAGCGTTGAAGATGCTATGACCTATGGCTACACCTTC. It translates to CSVEDAMTYGYTF.

This clonotype was counted only a few times. J is TRBJ1-5 and V is TRBV27, with D possibly being TRBD1 (5 bases). CDR1 and CDR2 (germline): MNHEY, SMNVEV (reference sequence). This CDR3 has 15 amino acids. The V gene lost 4 bases and the J gene lost 3 bases, with 13 bases spanning the gap. The CDR3: CASSSWDAFNQPQHF. The CDR3 DNA is TGTGCCAGCAGTTCGTGGGACGCCTTCAATCAGCCCCAGCATTTT.

This clonotype was seen at least ten times. This chain connects TRBV3-1 to TRBJ2-1, with D unresolved. Germline V gene sequence: CDR1 LGHDT, CDR2 YNNKEL (reference sequence). V was trimmed by 5 bases and J by 0 bases, leaving 5 bases between them. This CDR3 has 13 residues. Here the CDR3 DNA reads TGTGCCAGCAGCTCTTACTCCTACAATGAGCAGTTCTTC. Protein: CASSSYSYNEQFF.

This clonotype was seen more than once but under ten times. The chain links TRBV6-6 to TRBJ1-5, with TRBD1 as a possible D gene (5 bases). V lost 7 bases and J lost 12, with 16 bases in between. This CDR3 has 12 amino acids. Germline-derived CDR1 and CDR2 are MNHNY and SVGAGI (reference sequence). In nucleotides, the CDR3 is TGTGCCAGCAATGAACCTGGGGGGGTCCAGCATTTT. This translates into CASNEPGGVQHF.

This chain connects TRBV18 to TRBJ2-7; D is unresolved. CDR1 and CDR2 (germline): KGHSH, LQKENI. V lost 3 bases and J 5 bases, leaving 8 bases between the germline ends. The CDR3 has 12 residues. The CDR3: CASSPFHDEQYF. The DNA of the CDR3 is TGTGCCAGCTCACCTTTCCACGACGAGCAGTACTTC.

This clonotype has only a few counts. The chain has TRBV19 and TRBJ1-5; 7 positions agree with TRBD1. Losses at the gene ends were 6 bases for V and 1 base for J; bases not matched to a gene: 6. The CDR3 contains 15 residues. Germline CDR1 reads LNHDA; CDR2 reads SQIVND (reference sequence). CDR3 coding DNA: TGTGCCAGTAGAGAGACAGGGTTAAGCAATCAGCCCCAGCATTTT. This translates into CASRETGLSNQPQHF.

This clonotype was recorded a few times. A much larger clone sits a single nucleotide away, making a read error possible. The chain uses TRBV3-1 and TRBJ1-1; D ambiguous. Germline assignment: CDR1 LGHDT and CDR2 YNNKEL (reference sequence). V dropped 2 bases and J dropped 1 base, with 5 bases sitting between them. The CDR3 loop spans 13 amino acids. The CDR3 loop is CASSQKGNTEAFF. CDR3 sequence (DNA): TGTGCCAGCAGCCAAAAGGGGAACACTGAAGCTTTCTTT. The complete variable domain, with remaining parts taken from reference TRBV3-1 and TRBJ1-1, reads DTAVSQTPKYLVTQMGNDKSIKCEQNLGHDTMYWYKQDSKKFLKIMFSYNNKELIINETVPNRFSPKSPDKAHLNLHINSLELGDSAVYFCASSQKGNTEAFFGQGTRLTVV.

This chain joins TRBV4-2 and TRBJ1-1; D gene ambiguous. Trimming removed 0 bases at V and 1 base at J, with 12 bases between. Germline values: CDR1 LGHNA, CDR2 YNFKEQ. The CDR3 runs 16 residues. The chain's CDR3 is CASSQDPKIGNTEAFF. Written as DNA, the CDR3 is TGTGCCAGCAGCCAAGATCCAAAAATAGGGAACACTGAAGCTTTCTTT.

This clonotype was seen a few times. The V call is TRBV5-1, the J call TRBJ1-1; possible D gene TRBD1, 5 bases. The CDR3 is 13 residues long. The V and J ends lost 7 bases and 4 bases respectively, with 14 bases between them. Germline V gives CDR1 SGHRS, CDR2 YFSETQ. CDR3 sequence (DNA): TGCGCCAGCGGTAAGGGGTTTGGCACTGAAGCTTTCTTT. This translates into CASGKGFGTEAFF.

The V call is TRBV9, the J call TRBJ1-1; D is possibly TRBD1 (6 bases). V was trimmed by 4 bases and J by 0 bases, leaving 13 bases between them. The CDR3 has 15 amino acids. CDR1 and CDR2 from the germline V gene are SGDLS and YYNGEE. The CDR3 reads CASSPGTPMNTEAFF. The CDR3 bases are TGTGCCAGCAGCCCCGGGACACCTATGAACACTGAAGCTTTCTTT.

This chain uses TRBV5-1 with TRBJ2-2; a possible D gene is TRBD2 (6 bases). Per germline, CDR1 SGHRS and CDR2 YFSETQ. CDR3 length: 13 amino acids. The V end was cut by 7 bases, the J end by 4 bases, with 11 bases between. For the CDR3, the DNA is TGCGCCAGCGGGGACGGGGGCACCGGGGAGCTGTTTTTT. Protein product: CASGDGGTGELFF.

In this sample, this clonotype turned up a few times. The chain is built from TRBV7-6 and TRBJ2-1, with TRBD1 identical over 8 bases. Germline trimming cut 5 bases from V and 5 bases from J; bases unmatched to any gene: 8. Germline V gene sequence: CDR1 SGHVS, CDR2 FNYEAQ. The CDR3 covers 15 residues. The CDR3 protein is CASSARQGYHNEQFF. The CDR3, as DNA: TGTGCCAGCAGCGCAAGACAGGGGTACCACAATGAGCAGTTCTTC.

This clonotype came up a few times. The chain joins TRBV7-9 to TRBJ1-3; D ambiguous. There are 15 residues in the CDR3. The germline V and J ends were trimmed by 3 bases and 0 bases, with 9 bases remaining between them. The germline gives CDR1 SEHNR, CDR2 FQNEAQ (reference sequence). CDR3 loop: CASSFPDHSGNTIYF. The CDR3 region has the DNA TGTGCCAGCAGCTTTCCGGACCACTCTGGAAACACCATATATTTT.

In its sample, this clonotype was seen once. The V gene is TRBV24-1, the J gene TRBJ2-1; maybe TRBD2 (6 bases). The CDR3 has 16 amino acids. The germline V gene encodes CDR1 KGHDR and CDR2 SFDVKD. Trimming removed 5 bases at V and 8 bases at J, with 21 bases between. This CDR3 is CATSGASGGSLDEQFF. The CDR3 DNA reads TGTGCCACCAGTGGGGCTTCTGGAGGGTCGTTAGATGAGCAGTTCTTC.